A single sample gave rise to the 12 T cell receptor beta chains below, sequenced in a study of blood T cell repertoires in COVID-19. The protocol was immunoSEQ multiplex PCR, while the TCRdb copy is restricted to in-frame clones and leaves out a portion. This sample has 53,000 or so clones, with 90% found just once. Input material: peripheral blood. These receptors came from a man aged 35 to 55 with acute or convalescent COVID-19.

This clone was observed a single time. The chain uses TRBV29-1 and TRBJ1-4, with 10 bases matching TRBD1. The germline V gene has CDR1 SQVTM and CDR2 ANQGSEA. Trimming at V came to 1 base and at J to 5 bases, leaving 4 bases not matched to a gene. CDR3 length: 15 residues. CDR3 sequence reads: CSVEVPGQGNEKLFF. For the CDR3, the DNA is TGCAGCGTTGAAGTCCCGGGACAGGGGAATGAAAAACTGTTTTTT.

V is TRBV4-2 and J is TRBJ1-2; D is unresolved. CDR1 and CDR2 from the germline V gene are LGHNA and YNFKEQ. This CDR3 has 13 residues. V lost 1 base and J lost 6, with 9 bases in between. CDR3 loop: CASSQGETNGYTF. CDR3 DNA: TGTGCCAGCAGCCAAGGGGAGACCAATGGCTACACCTTC.

The chain is built from TRBV7-6 and TRBJ2-2, with 10 bases identical to TRBD2. With 5 bases clipped from V and 5 bases from J, the junction kept 5 bases outside the gene matches. The germline gives CDR1 SGHVS, CDR2 FNYEAQ. CDR3 length: 15 residues. The CDR3 here is CASSGRLAGTGELFF. DNA of the CDR3: TGTGCCAGCAGCGGACGACTAGCGGGTACCGGGGAGCTGTTTTTT. Drawing the rest from reference TRBV7-6 and TRBJ2-2, the complete variable domain is GAGVSQSPRYKVTKRGQDVALRCDPISGHVSLYWYRQALGQGPEFLTYFNYEAQQDKSGLPNDRFSAERPEGSISTLTIQRTEQRDSAMYRCASSGRLAGTGELFFGEGSRLTVL.

The chain links TRBV5-1 to TRBJ1-2, with D unresolved. CDR1 and CDR2 from the germline V gene are SGHRS and YFSETQ. V lost 0 bases and J 6 bases, leaving 21 bases between the germline ends. The CDR3 is 17 residues long. The CDR3 protein is CASSLAPELGLWDGYTF. In DNA form, the CDR3 reads TGCGCCAGCAGCTTGGCGCCAGAGCTAGGTCTTTGGGATGGCTACACCTTC.

V gene TRBV30 combines with J gene TRBJ2-7; 9 nucleotides align to TRBD1. V shed 3 bases, J shed 3 bases, and the junction held 6 bases outside the gene matches. The CDR3 length is 14 residues. Germline loops: CDR1 GTSNPN, CDR2 SVGIG (reference sequence). DNA of the CDR3: TGTGCCTGGAGGGCCGGGACAGGGATCTACGAGCAGTACTTC. This sequence encodes CAWRAGTGIYEQYF.

The chain combines TRBV24-1 with TRBJ1-4; D is undetermined. The CDR3 spans 15 residues. Trimming cost V 1 base and J 2 bases, with 7 bases left between them. Per the germline V gene, CDR1 is KGHDR and CDR2 is SFDVKD. The CDR3: CATSDFESTNEKLFF. Here the CDR3 DNA reads TGTGCCACCAGTGATTTTGAGAGTACTAATGAAAAACTGTTTTTT.

The CDR3 bases are TGTGCCAGCAGGGAGGGACTAGCGGGTGTATCCGGGGAGCTGTTTTTT. Protein product: CASREGLAGVSGELFF. The genes are TRBV2 and TRBJ2-2; TRBD2 matches 12 bases. The germline V gene has CDR1 SNHLY and CDR2 FYNNEI. CDR3 length equals 16 residues. Losses at the gene ends were 6 bases for V and 6 bases for J; bases not matched to a gene: 8.

The V call is TRBV3-1 (or the pseudogene TRBV3-2), the J call TRBJ2-7; 9 bases are a match to TRBD2. J gave up 5 bases and V 4 bases, and 9 bases lay outside the gene matches. Germline values: CDR1 LGHDT, CDR2 YNNKEL (reference sequence). This CDR3 has 15 residues. CDR3 amino acids: CASSRLAGATDEQYF. CDR3 in DNA: TGTGCCAGCAGCCGATTAGCGGGAGCCACGGACGAGCAGTACTTC.

The chain couples TRBV5-1 to TRBJ2-7; 7 nucleotides align to TRBD2. The germline V gene has CDR1 SGHRS and CDR2 YFSETQ. The CDR3 runs to 15 residues. Trimming removed 0 bases from V and 0 bases from J; junction bases left unmatched: 3. CDR3: CASSLGAGDSYEQYF. The CDR3 coding sequence is TGCGCCAGCAGCTTGGGGGCGGGAGACTCCTACGAGCAGTACTTC.

This sequence joins TRBV5-1 and TRBJ2-5, with D possibly being TRBD1 (6 bases). There are 15 residues in the CDR3. V shed 4 bases and J shed 2 bases, with 15 bases lying between them. CDR1 SGHRS and CDR2 YFSETQ come from the germline V gene. As DNA, the CDR3 is TGCGCCAGCAGCAGGCTCCGACAGGTTCAAGAGACCCAGTACTTC. It codes for CASSRLRQVQETQYF.

This clone was detected only once. The chain combines TRBV7-9 with TRBJ2-3; 9 bases are a match to TRBD2. The CDR3 spans 17 residues. The junction had 9 bases not matched to a gene; V was cut back by 1 base and J by 4 bases. From germline, CDR1 is SEHNR and CDR2 FQNEAQ (reference sequence). The CDR3 nucleotides are TGTGCCAGCAGCTTAGTCGGTAGCGGGAGAATAGCAGATACGCAGTATTTT. Protein: CASSLVGSGRIADTQYF.

The J gene is TRBJ1-2, the V gene TRBV18; D is possibly TRBD1 (6 bases). The germline V gene encodes CDR1 KGHSH and CDR2 LQKENI. V was shortened by 1 base and J by 5 bases, with 11 bases between the two germline ends. The CDR3 spans 14 residues. The CDR3 DNA sequence: TGTGCCAGCTCACCACAACAGGGAGGGTATGGCTACACCTTC. This translates into CASSPQQGGYGYTF.